The subject of this entry is one T cell receptor (beta chain). TCRdb re-called the RT-PCR reads with MiXCR, one entry per CDR3 protein. This repertoire shows around 480,000 distinct CDR3 sequences, around 9.9% found once; its top ten account for about 12%. The trim removed 6 bases at V and 8 bases at J, leaving 9 bases unmatched. The length of the CDR3 is 13 residues. Germline V CDR1 and CDR2: MNHNS, SASEGT. The data belong to a study of response to subunit inactivated influenza vaccine. This sequence joins TRBV6-1 and TRBJ1-2; 7 nucleotides line up with TRBD1. The receptor was derived from a man aged 45-60 years who received an inactivated influenza vaccine. Here the sequenced sample was PBMCs from blood, taken more than 35 days after vaccination. The CDR3 protein is CASRKDRRAGYTF. The CDR3 region has the DNA TGTGCCAGCAGAAAGGACAGGCGCGCGGGCTACACCTTC.